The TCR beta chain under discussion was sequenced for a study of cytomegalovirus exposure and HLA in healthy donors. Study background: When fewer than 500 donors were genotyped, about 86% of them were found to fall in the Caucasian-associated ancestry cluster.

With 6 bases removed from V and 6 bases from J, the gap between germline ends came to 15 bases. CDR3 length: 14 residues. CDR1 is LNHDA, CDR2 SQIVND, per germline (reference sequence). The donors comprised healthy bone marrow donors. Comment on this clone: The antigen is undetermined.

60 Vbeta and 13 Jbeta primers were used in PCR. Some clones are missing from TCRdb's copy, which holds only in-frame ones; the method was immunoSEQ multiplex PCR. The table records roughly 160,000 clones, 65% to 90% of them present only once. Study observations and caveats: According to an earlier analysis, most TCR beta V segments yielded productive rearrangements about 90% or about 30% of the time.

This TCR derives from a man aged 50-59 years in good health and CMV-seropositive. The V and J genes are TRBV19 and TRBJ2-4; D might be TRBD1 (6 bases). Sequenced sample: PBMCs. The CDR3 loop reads CASRPQGRANIQYF. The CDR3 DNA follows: TGTGCCAGTAGGCCACAGGGTAGGGCAAACATTCAGTACTTC.